Sequencing of this T cell receptor beta chain was carried out in a study of blood T cells in healthy people across ages. Through a sample-barcoded 5' primer and a J-beta primer mix, a second PCR was run for about 6 to 11 cycles. Using its own MiXCR run on the 5' RACE reads, TCRdb lists one record per CDR3 protein. The sample has about 1.5 million distinct CDR3 sequences; approximately 43% are singletons. Germline V CDR1 and CDR2: DFQATT, SNEGSKA (reference sequence). The ends were cut back, 5 bases at V and 0 bases at J, with 11 bases in the middle. This CDR3 has 13 amino acids. Source material: blood. The receptor was isolated from a woman aged 18-29 years in good health. This chain uses TRBV20-1 with TRBJ2-7, with D hard to call. This CDR3 reads CSAPGPFSYEQYF. The CDR3 DNA reads as TGCAGTGCTCCAGGACCTTTCTCCTACGAGCAGTACTTC.